A selection of T cell receptor beta chains follows, all from one sample in a study of blood T cell repertoires in COVID-19. The table came from immunoSEQ multiplex PCR; TCRdb's copy has only in-frame clones and leaves some out. Of under 250,000 clones in the sample, approximately 84% are singletons; the top ten hold 3%. The sequenced material came from peripheral blood. Every receptor here comes from a woman aged 25 to 45 who had recovered from COVID-19. Each CDR3 is given with its conserved first and last residue. Each record gives: V gene, J gene, clone size, D gene, CDR3 protein, CDR3 DNA. The D gene is left open where the match is weak. Only some rows state a clone size, as once, few, many or a class for expanded clones.

v_call: TRBV7-9
j_call: TRBJ1-5
clone_size: few
d_call: TRBD1
cdr3_aa: CASSLGTGSFEQPQHF
cdr3_nt: TGTGCCAGCAGCTTAGGGACAGGGTCTTTCGAGCAGCCCCAGCATTTT

v_call: TRBV3-1/TRBV3-2
j_call: TRBJ2-7
clone_size: .
d_call: .
cdr3_aa: CASSQFSRGSYEQYF
cdr3_nt: TGTGCCAGCAGCCAATTCTCCAGGGGATCCTACGAGCAGTACTTC

v_call: TRBV14
j_call: TRBJ1-1
clone_size: .
d_call: .
cdr3_aa: CASSQDRRGRAFF
cdr3_nt: TGTGCCAGCAGCCAAGATCGTAGGGGGAGAGCTTTCTTT

v_call: TRBV13
j_call: TRBJ1-1
clone_size: .
d_call: .
cdr3_aa: CATSTRTVSDTEAFF
cdr3_nt: TGTGCCACCAGCACCCGGACAGTGAGTGATACTGAAGCTTTCTTT

v_call: TRBV12-3/TRBV12-4
j_call: TRBJ1-1
clone_size: .
d_call: TRBD1
cdr3_aa: CASSDGTAKQAFF
cdr3_nt: TGTGCCAGCAGTGATGGGACAGCAAAACAAGCTTTCTTT

v_call: TRBV28
j_call: TRBJ1-5
clone_size: .
d_call: .
cdr3_aa: CASEESDQPQHF
cdr3_nt: TGTGCCAGCGAAGAAAGCGACCAGCCCCAGCATTTT

v_call: TRBV7-9
j_call: TRBJ2-1
clone_size: .
d_call: TRBD2
cdr3_aa: CARSGAGVSNEQFF
cdr3_nt: TGTGCCAGATCGGGAGCGGGAGTATCCAATGAGCAGTTCTTC

v_call: TRBV19
j_call: TRBJ1-1
clone_size: .
d_call: TRBD1
cdr3_aa: CASRTVGQGYSDTEAFF
cdr3_nt: TGTGCCAGTAGGACCGTTGGACAGGGGTACTCGGACACTGAAGCTTTCTTT

v_call: TRBV2
j_call: TRBJ1-5
clone_size: few
d_call: .
cdr3_aa: CASSVVLNQPQHF
cdr3_nt: TGTGCCAGCAGTGTGGTACTGAATCAGCCCCAGCATTTT

v_call: TRBV5-4
j_call: TRBJ2-1
clone_size: .
d_call: .
cdr3_aa: CASSLGQFVYNEQFF
cdr3_nt: TGTGCCAGCAGCCTAGGACAGTTCGTCTACAATGAGCAGTTCTTC

v_call: TRBV10-2
j_call: TRBJ1-1
clone_size: few
d_call: TRBD1
cdr3_aa: CASRGGPGPEAFF
cdr3_nt: TGCGCCAGCAGAGGGGGCCCGGGGCCTGAAGCTTTCTTT

v_call: TRBV14
j_call: TRBJ2-7
clone_size: few
d_call: .
cdr3_aa: CASSQGQGPYEQYF
cdr3_nt: TGTGCCAGCAGCCAAGGACAAGGTCCCTACGAGCAGTACTTC

v_call: TRBV6-5
j_call: TRBJ1-2
clone_size: once
d_call: TRBD1
cdr3_aa: CASSQGADYGYTF
cdr3_nt: TGTGCCAGTTCCCAGGGGGCGGACTATGGCTACACCTTC

v_call: TRBV5-1
j_call: TRBJ1-2
clone_size: many
d_call: TRBD1
cdr3_aa: CASSPPQYRGMGYTF
cdr3_nt: TGCGCCAGCAGCCCGCCTCAATACAGGGGGATGGGCTACACCTTC

v_call: TRBV5-1
j_call: TRBJ1-1
clone_size: once
d_call: .
cdr3_aa: CASSPAGGEGAFF
cdr3_nt: TGCGCCAGCAGCCCCGCGGGGGGGGAGGGAGCTTTCTTT

v_call: TRBV19
j_call: TRBJ2-2
clone_size: many
d_call: TRBD2
cdr3_aa: CASSIGALAGVNYGELFF
cdr3_nt: TGTGCCAGTAGTATAGGAGCCCTAGCGGGGGTCAATTACGGGGAGCTGTTTTTT

v_call: TRBV29-1
j_call: TRBJ1-1
clone_size: .
d_call: .
cdr3_aa: CSVEDGGAGSTEAFF
cdr3_nt: TGCAGCGTTGAAGATGGGGGGGCAGGGAGCACTGAAGCTTTCTTT

v_call: TRBV7-2
j_call: TRBJ2-7
clone_size: .
d_call: TRBD1
cdr3_aa: CASSLGQGDTYEQYF
cdr3_nt: TGTGCCAGCAGCTTAGGCCAGGGGGATACCTACGAGCAGTACTTC

v_call: TRBV7-3
j_call: TRBJ2-1
clone_size: .
d_call: TRBD2
cdr3_aa: CASSVLAGSYNEQFF
cdr3_nt: TGTGCCAGCAGCGTCCTAGCGGGAAGCTACAATGAGCAGTTCTTC

v_call: TRBV24-1
j_call: TRBJ1-1
clone_size: .
d_call: .
cdr3_aa: CATSECRGNTEAFF
cdr3_nt: TGTGCCACCAGTGAGTGCAGGGGAAACACTGAAGCTTTCTTT

v_call: TRBV24-1
j_call: TRBJ2-7
clone_size: .
d_call: .
cdr3_aa: CATSEGSSYEQYF
cdr3_nt: TGTGCCACCAGTGAAGGGAGCTCCTACGAGCAGTACTTC

v_call: TRBV20-1
j_call: TRBJ1-2
clone_size: .
d_call: .
cdr3_aa: CSARDFHGYTF
cdr3_nt: TGCAGTGCTAGAGACTTCCATGGCTACACCTTC

v_call: TRBV28
j_call: TRBJ1-5
clone_size: once
d_call: .
cdr3_aa: CASSYPSAITGMDQPQHF
cdr3_nt: TGTGCCAGCAGTTACCCCAGCGCAATAACAGGGATGGATCAGCCCCAGCATTTT

v_call: TRBV6-5
j_call: TRBJ2-1
clone_size: .
d_call: TRBD2
cdr3_aa: CASSFGTSRYNEQFF
cdr3_nt: TGTGCCAGCAGTTTTGGGACTAGCCGCTACAATGAGCAGTTCTTC

v_call: TRBV6-5
j_call: TRBJ2-2
clone_size: .
d_call: .
cdr3_aa: CASSPLAANTGELFF
cdr3_nt: TGTGCCAGCAGTCCCCTCGCAGCGAACACCGGGGAGCTGTTTTTT

v_call: TRBV5-1
j_call: TRBJ2-1
clone_size: .
d_call: .
cdr3_aa: CASSERASSYNEQFF
cdr3_nt: TGCGCCAGCAGCGAGCGGGCGAGCTCCTACAATGAGCAGTTCTTC

v_call: TRBV5-8
j_call: TRBJ2-2
clone_size: .
d_call: .
cdr3_aa: CASSLYITGELFF
cdr3_nt: TGTGCCAGCAGCTTGTACATTACCGGGGAGCTGTTTTTT

v_call: TRBV28
j_call: TRBJ1-6
clone_size: .
d_call: TRBD1
cdr3_aa: CASRPGQGGSPLHF
cdr3_nt: TGTGCCAGCAGGCCGGGACAGGGGGGTTCACCCCTCCACTTT

v_call: TRBV5-1
j_call: TRBJ2-1
clone_size: .
d_call: .
cdr3_aa: CASTLGGSRNEQFF
cdr3_nt: TGCGCCAGTACCCTCGGGGGTTCGCGCAATGAGCAGTTCTTC

v_call: TRBV11-2
j_call: TRBJ1-6
clone_size: .
d_call: TRBD1
cdr3_aa: CASLGQGTSPLHF
cdr3_nt: TGTGCCAGCCTCGGACAGGGCACTTCACCCCTCCACTTT

v_call: TRBV5-1
j_call: TRBJ2-5
clone_size: once
d_call: TRBD1
cdr3_aa: CASSWGQKETQYF
cdr3_nt: TGCGCCAGCAGCTGGGGACAGAAGGAGACCCAGTACTTC